This is a list of T cell receptor beta chains from one sample in a study of blood T cell repertoires in COVID-19. The method was immunoSEQ multiplex PCR; TCRdb's version includes in-frame clones alone and lacks a portion of them. Among roughly 330,000 clones listed, about nine tenths were seen once. The sequenced sample consisted of PBMCs or T cells enriched from blood (not recorded which). The source is a woman aged 18-35 years who had recovered from COVID-19. CDR3s include the opening cysteine and the closing phenylalanine or tryptophan. A D gene is named only where the DNA matches it firmly. Size is stated for part of the rows, as once, few or many counts, or as a class when the clone is expanded.

D gene,J gene,V gene,clone size,CDR3 DNA,CDR3 protein
TRBD1,TRBJ1-2,TRBV28,once,TGTGCCAGCAGCGGACGGGACAGTTCCTCAGCTAACTATGGCTACACCTTC,CASSGRDSSSANYGYTF
.,TRBJ1-1,TRBV7-9,.,TGTGCCAGCAGACAGCGAGGGACTGAAGCTTTCTTT,CASRQRGTEAFF
.,TRBJ1-2,TRBV30,.,TGTGCCTGGAGTCCTATTTTACGACAGTCCAATGGCTACACCTTC,CAWSPILRQSNGYTF
TRBD2,TRBJ2-3,TRBV24-1,.,TGTGCCACCAGTGATGAGACTAGCGGGAGAGGGCAGTATTTT,CATSDETSGRGQYF
TRBD1,TRBJ1-2,TRBV5-1,.,TGCGCCAGCAGCCTGCTGGACAGGGGATCTATATATGGCTACACCTTC,CASSLLDRGSIYGYTF
TRBD1,TRBJ2-2,TRBV5-4,.,TGTGCCAGCAGCGGCGGACAGGACAACACCGGGGAGCTGTTTTTT,CASSGGQDNTGELFF
TRBD1,TRBJ1-3,TRBV28,.,TGTGCCAGCAGTACTCTCACAGGGGCCGGAAACACCATATATTTT,CASSTLTGAGNTIYF
.,TRBJ2-7,TRBV7-8,.,TGTGCCAGCAGCCCCCTTTTGGGGGGATCCTACGAGCAGTACTTC,CASSPLLGGSYEQYF
TRBD2,TRBJ2-5,TRBV28,.,TGTGCCAGCAGTTTATCGGGGGGTAGGACCCAGTACTTC,CASSLSGGRTQYF
TRBD1,TRBJ1-1,TRBV13,.,TGTGCCAGCAGGCGAAGGACAGGGGCGGCCCGAACTTCGTTCACTGAAGCTTTCTTT,CASRRRTGAARTSFTEAFF
.,TRBJ2-3,TRBV18,.,TGTGCCAGCTCACGACTAGACAGCACAGATACGCAGTATTTT,CASSRLDSTDTQYF
.,TRBJ2-3,TRBV2,few,TGTGCCAGCAGTGAGAATTACGCTCTGGCGGGAAGTACAGATACGCAGTATTTT,CASSENYALAGSTDTQYF
.,TRBJ1-6,TRBV11-2,.,TGTGCCAGCAGCTTAGAACAGGGTTACAATTCACCCCTCCACTTT,CASSLEQGYNSPLHF
.,TRBJ1-6,TRBV4-2,.,TGTGCCAGCAGCTCCCTGCCCCAGAATTCACCCCTCCACTTT,CASSSLPQNSPLHF
TRBD2,TRBJ2-3,TRBV7-9,.,TGTGCCAGCAGCTTACCAGCGGGGGGACCCACAGATACGCAGTATTTT,CASSLPAGGPTDTQYF
.,TRBJ2-2,TRBV6-5,.,TGTGCCAGCAGTTTCGGACTGGCCGGGGAGCTGTTTTTT,CASSFGLAGELFF
TRBD1,TRBJ1-1,TRBV18,.,TGTGCCAGCTCACCACTACAGGGGCGAGACACTGAAGCTTTCTTT,CASSPLQGRDTEAFF
TRBD2,TRBJ2-4,TRBV10-1,.,TGCGCCAGCTTCGGGGGGGGGCTAGCCAAAAACATTCAGTACTTC,CASFGGGLAKNIQYF
TRBD1,TRBJ2-1,TRBV30,.,TGTGCCTGGAGTAGAGGGGGCGGGTACAATGAGCAGTTCTTC,CAWSRGGGYNEQFF
TRBD1,TRBJ1-2,TRBV27,.,TGTGCCAGCAGTTTATACGGGACAGACAACTATGGCTACACCTTC,CASSLYGTDNYGYTF
TRBD1,TRBJ2-7,TRBV5-1,.,TGCGCCAGCAGCCCGGGACAGGGATCCTCCTACGAGCAGTACTTC,CASSPGQGSSYEQYF
.,TRBJ2-6,TRBV4-2,.,TGTGCCAGCAGCCCCAGCTCTGGGGCCAACGTCCTGACTTTC,CASSPSSGANVLTF
.,TRBJ2-1,TRBV2,.,TGTGCCAGCAGTGGGGGGATCCCAGGGGGGACATACAATGAGCAGTTCTTC,CASSGGIPGGTYNEQFF
TRBD1,TRBJ1-2,TRBV15,.,TGTGCCACCAGCAGAGATACGCCAGGGGGCTCTGGCTACACCTTC,CATSRDTPGGSGYTF
.,TRBJ2-2,TRBV10-3,.,TGTGCCACCACCCGACAAGGGGGGGGCACCGGGGAGCTGTTTTTT,CATTRQGGGTGELFF
TRBD2,TRBJ2-5,TRBV5-4,.,TGTGCCAGCAGCTTGGTAGCAGCGGGAGGTGAGACCCAGTACTTC,CASSLVAAGGETQYF
TRBD1,TRBJ1-5,TRBV30,.,TGTGCCTCTGGACAGGAAGGCCAGCCCCAGCATTTT,CASGQEGQPQHF